This T cell receptor (beta chain) was captured by sequencing in a study of CD8+CD57+ T cells in acquired aplastic anemia. About the research overall: The study obtained an average of around 2.9 ug of DNA from sorted CD4+ and CD8+ cells.

In the case of this clonotype: The target antigen is unknown. Germline and junction disagree at one end, which may indicate a read error.

CDR3 and TCR beta VDJ profiling relied on a genomic DNA template. TCRdb re-derived calls from the reads in MiXCR, one entry per CDR3 protein. This table has just over 200,000 distinct CDR3 sequences, approximately 60% appearing once. This CDR3 spans 14 amino acids. CDR1 WNHNN and CDR2 SYGVQD come from the germline V gene (reference sequence). Those patients picked for sequencing had displayed CD8+CD57+ cell expansion on flow cytometry. Blood samples were obtained from patients who had received no prior therapy. Findings and limits, study-wide: Between the patient and control groups, CD8+ Simpson's diversity did not differ significantly.

Sequenced input: sorted CD4+, CD8+, or CD8+CD57+ T cells (not recorded which) from PBMCs. The sequence was obtained from a human donor with aplastic anemia. The chain joins TRBV10-1 to TRBJ1-5, with D uncertain. CDR3 sequence (DNA): TGCGCCAGCAGTGAAAGGCAGGTCAATCAGCCCCGGCATTTT. Protein product: CASSERQVNQPRHF.